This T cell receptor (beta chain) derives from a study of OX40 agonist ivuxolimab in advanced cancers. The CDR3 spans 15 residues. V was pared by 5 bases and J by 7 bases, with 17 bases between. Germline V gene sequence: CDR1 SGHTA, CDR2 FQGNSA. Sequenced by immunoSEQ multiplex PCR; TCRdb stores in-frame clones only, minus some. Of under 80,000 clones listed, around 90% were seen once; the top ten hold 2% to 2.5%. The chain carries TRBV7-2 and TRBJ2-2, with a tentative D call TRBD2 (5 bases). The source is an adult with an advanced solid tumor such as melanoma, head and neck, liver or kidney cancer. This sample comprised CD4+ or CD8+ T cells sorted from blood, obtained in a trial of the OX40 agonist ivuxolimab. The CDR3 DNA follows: TGTGCCAGCAGCGGAGCACTAGGAATCGGCGGGGAGCTGTTTTTT. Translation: CASSGALGIGGELFF.